A selection of T cell receptor beta chains follows, all from one sample in a study of shared clonotypes between healthy human individuals. Generated by immunoSEQ multiplex PCR, the TCRdb table keeps only in-frame clones and is missing some. There are 95,000 to 120,000 clones in the sample; around 71% occur only once, and 20% to 25% lies in the top ten. The specimen was memory CD8+ T cells sorted from blood. All receptors derive from a woman between 25 and 40 years old in good health. Each CDR3 is given with its conserved first and last residue. The D gene is left open where the match is weak. Size is stated for part of the rows, as once, few or many counts, or as a class when the clone is expanded.

>TRBJ2-7|14|TRBV7-2|NA|TRBD2
CVSNTAGARYEQYF
TGTGTCAGCAATACAGCGGGAGCGAGGTACGAGCAGTACTTC
>TRBJ1-3|16|TRBV6-1|few|NA
CASSEEEGGSGNTIYF
TGTGCCAGCAGTGAGGAAGAGGGAGGCTCTGGAAACACCATATATTTT
>TRBJ2-5|15|TRBV6-4|many|TRBD2
CASSESTGGIETQYF
TGTGCCAGCAGTGAGTCGACGGGAGGAATTGAGACCCAGTACTTC
>TRBJ2-7|13|TRBV5-6|NA|TRBD1
CASSLTGEGEQYF
TGTGCCAGCAGCTTAACAGGGGAAGGGGAGCAGTACTTC
>TRBJ2-4|18|TRBV23-1|NA|NA
CASSQATPGQLAKNIQYF
TGCGCCAGCAGTCAGGCGACTCCGGGACAACTAGCCAAAAACATTCAGTACTTC
>TRBJ2-5|15|TRBV5-6|NA|NA
CASSLRNGWRETQYF
TGTGCCAGCAGCTTGAGGAATGGTTGGCGGGAGACCCAGTACTTC
>TRBJ2-7|14|TRBV5-6|few|NA
CASSPNWGPGEQYF
TGTGCCAGCAGCCCTAACTGGGGTCCGGGGGAGCAGTACTTC
>TRBJ2-2|15|TRBV2|NA|TRBD1
CASTEGTGATGELFF
TGTGCCAGCACAGAGGGGACAGGAGCCACCGGGGAGCTGTTTTTT
>TRBJ2-5|14|TRBV21-1|NA|NA
CASSTLARRETQYF
TGTGCCAGCAGCACACTAGCTCGGCGAGAGACCCAGTACTTC
>TRBJ2-3|14|TRBV6-4|NA|NA
CASSESLTTDTQYF
TGTGCCAGCAGTGAATCTCTGACCACAGATACGCAGTATTTT
>TRBJ1-2|14|TRBV7-9|NA|NA
CASSSPPGAYGYTF
TGTGCCAGCAGCTCCCCCCCGGGGGCCTATGGCTACACCTTC
>TRBJ2-2|14|TRBV5-1|NA|NA
CASSLPGAVGELFF
TGCGCCAGCAGCTTGCCGGGAGCGGTCGGGGAGCTGTTTTTT
>TRBJ1-2|20|TRBV4-1|NA|TRBD1
CASSQDRVRDRGIWGYGYTF
TGCGCCAGCAGCCAAGATAGGGTTCGGGACAGGGGGATTTGGGGCTATGGCTACACCTTC
>TRBJ1-2|13|TRBV28|NA|TRBD1
CASRDRWNYGYTF
TGTGCCAGCCGGGACAGGTGGAACTATGGCTACACCTTC
>TRBJ2-2|16|TRBV19|NA|TRBD1
CASSISYRGNTGELFF
TGTGCCAGTAGTATCAGCTACAGGGGCAACACCGGGGAGCTGTTTTTT
>TRBJ2-6|15|TRBV6-6|few|NA
CASSPYRAGANVLTF
TGTGCCAGCAGCCCTTATAGGGCTGGGGCCAACGTCCTGACTTTC
>TRBJ1-2|14|TRBV5-4|NA|NA
CASSLGGANYGYTF
TGTGCCAGCAGCTTGGGCGGGGCTAACTATGGCTACACCTTC
>TRBJ1-2|19|TRBV4-1|NA|NA
CASSQVALLGRPGGGGYTF
TGCGCCAGCAGCCAAGTGGCCCTACTCGGACGGCCAGGAGGAGGAGGCTACACCTTC
>TRBJ1-4|16|TRBV28|NA|NA
CASRSYSHGASEKLFF
TGTGCCAGCAGGTCATATTCTCATGGGGCAAGTGAAAAACTGTTTTTT
>TRBJ1-3|17|TRBV7-9|NA|NA
CASSLGVLQGSGNTIYF
TGTGCCAGCAGCTTAGGTGTCCTACAGGGTTCTGGAAACACCATATATTTT
>TRBJ2-7|13|TRBV2|many|TRBD1
CASRRQGTYEQYF
TGTGCCAGCAGGAGACAGGGCACCTACGAGCAGTACTTC
>TRBJ2-1|18|TRBV4-1|NA|NA
CASSQARGRETSYNEQFF
TGCGCCAGCAGCCAAGCTAGGGGGCGGGAGACTTCGTACAATGAGCAGTTCTTC
>TRBJ2-7|15|TRBV2|NA|NA
CASSYVTGSSYEQYF
TGTGCCAGCAGTTACGTTACAGGGTCCTCCTACGAGCAGTACTTC
>TRBJ1-1|15|TRBV6-4|many|NA
CASSDSGEMNTEAFF
TGTGCCAGCAGTGACAGTGGCGAAATGAACACTGAAGCTTTCTTT
>TRBJ2-2|15|TRBV19|few|TRBD1
CASSKGQGRFGELFF
TGTGCCAGTAGTAAGGGACAGGGGCGTTTCGGGGAGCTGTTTTTT
>TRBJ1-5|16|TRBV18|NA|TRBD1
CASSQPGQGTPQPQHF
TGTGCCAGCTCACAACCGGGACAGGGTACGCCACAGCCCCAGCATTTT
>TRBJ2-3|17|TRBV6-4|NA|TRBD2
CASSSGTSGYSTDTQYF
TGTGCCAGCAGTTCCGGGACTAGCGGTTATAGCACAGATACGCAGTATTTT
>TRBJ2-3|16|TRBV25-1|NA|NA
CASSDPGSSSTDTQYF
TGTGCCAGCAGTGATCCCGGGAGTTCGAGCACAGATACGCAGTATTTT
>TRBJ2-1|13|TRBV9|many|NA
CASSVVESNEQFF
TGTGCCAGCAGCGTAGTGGAATCCAATGAGCAGTTCTTC
>TRBJ2-7|11|TRBV30|NA|NA
CAWSVAYEQYF
TGTGCCTGGAGTGTAGCCTACGAGCAGTACTTC
>TRBJ2-2|15|TRBV25-1|once|TRBD2
CASSISGRNTGELFF
TGTGCCAGCAGTATTAGCGGGAGGAACACCGGGGAGCTGTTTTTT
>TRBJ2-5|15|TRBV28|NA|NA
CASSTPGPGRETQYF
TGTGCCAGCAGCACCCCGGGCCCCGGCAGGGAGACCCAGTACTTC
>TRBJ2-7|14|TRBV14|NA|TRBD1
CASSDSTGPKKQYF
TGTGCCAGCAGCGACTCGACAGGGCCGAAAAAGCAGTACTTC
>TRBJ2-6|15|TRBV2|NA|NA
CASTPGHSGANVLTF
TGTGCCAGCACCCCTGGGCACTCTGGGGCCAACGTCCTGACTTTC
>TRBJ2-7|17|TRBV27|few|TRBD2
CASSRILPGLAPYEQYF
TGTGCCAGCAGTCGAATCCTCCCGGGACTAGCGCCCTACGAGCAGTACTTC
>TRBJ1-5|17|TRBV18|NA|NA
CASSPRGRAGGNQPQHF
TGTGCCAGCTCACCACGTGGCAGGGCAGGAGGCAATCAGCCCCAGCATTTT
>TRBJ1-1|17|TRBV2|NA|NA
CASSEVWGAEAGDEAFF
TGTGCCAGCAGTGAAGTATGGGGGGCGGAGGCCGGAGATGAAGCTTTCTTT
>TRBJ1-2|16|TRBV27|NA|TRBD1
CASSFIQGQGNRGYTF
TGTGCCAGCAGTTTTATTCAGGGACAGGGGAACCGGGGCTACACCTTC
>TRBJ1-4|15|TRBV6-1|NA|TRBD1
CASTLQGVSNEKLFF
TGTGCCAGCACCCTGCAGGGGGTGTCTAATGAAAAACTGTTTTTT
>TRBJ2-7|13|TRBV27|once|NA
CASKRGTSYEQYF
TGTGCCAGCAAAAGGGGCACCTCCTACGAGCAGTACTTC
>TRBJ2-7|15|TRBV27|NA|TRBD1
CASSLTGHGPYEQYF
TGTGCCAGCAGCTTGACAGGGCATGGTCCCTACGAGCAGTACTTC
>TRBJ2-7|13|TRBV5-6|NA|NA
CASSLKGYHEQYF
TGTGCCAGCAGCTTGAAGGGTTACCACGAGCAGTACTTC
>TRBJ2-1|16|TRBV5-4|few|TRBD2
CASSQGLAGDYNEQFF
TGTGCCAGCAGCCAAGGTCTAGCGGGCGACTACAATGAGCAGTTCTTC
>TRBJ2-5|18|TRBV4-1|NA|TRBD2
CASSQGGLAGGTLETQYF
TGCGCCAGCAGCCAAGGGGGACTAGCGGGAGGGACCCTAGAGACCCAGTACTTC
>TRBJ2-5|13|TRBV10-3|NA|NA
CAISEVLGETQYF
TGTGCCATCAGTGAGGTACTAGGCGAGACCCAGTACTTC
>TRBJ2-3|16|TRBV25-1|medium-sized|NA
CASSGAGSGGTDTQYF
TGTGCCAGCAGTGGGGCAGGGAGCGGCGGTACAGATACGCAGTATTTT